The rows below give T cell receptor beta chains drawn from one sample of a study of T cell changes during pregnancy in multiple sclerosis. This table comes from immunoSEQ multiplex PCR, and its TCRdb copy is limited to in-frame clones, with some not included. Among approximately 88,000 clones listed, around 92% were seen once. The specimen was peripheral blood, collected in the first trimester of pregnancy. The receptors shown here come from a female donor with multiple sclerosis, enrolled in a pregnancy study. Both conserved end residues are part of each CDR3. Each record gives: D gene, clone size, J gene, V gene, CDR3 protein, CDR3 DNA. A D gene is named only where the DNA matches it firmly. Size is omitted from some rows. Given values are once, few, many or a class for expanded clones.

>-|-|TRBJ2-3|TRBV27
CASTRGGGITDTQYF
TGTGCCAGCACCCGAGGGGGGGGTATCACAGATACGCAGTATTTT
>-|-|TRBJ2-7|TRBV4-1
CASSQDAYEQYF
TGCGCCAGCAGCCAAGACGCCTACGAGCAGTACTTC
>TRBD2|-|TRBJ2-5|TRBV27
CASSLLTSKQETQYF
TGTGCCAGCAGTTTGCTGACTAGCAAGCAAGAGACCCAGTACTTC
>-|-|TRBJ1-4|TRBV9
CASSVDSDREKLFF
TGTGCCAGCAGCGTAGACAGTGATAGGGAAAAACTGTTTTTT
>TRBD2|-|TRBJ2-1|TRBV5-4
CASSPLRTSGSYEQFF
TGTGCCAGCAGCCCATTAAGAACTAGCGGGAGCTATGAGCAGTTCTTC
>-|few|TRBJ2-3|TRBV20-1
CSAQTDTQYF
TGCAGTGCACAAACAGATACGCAGTATTTT
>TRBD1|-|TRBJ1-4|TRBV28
CASSLYRGREEKLFF
TGTGCCAGCAGTTTATACAGGGGGCGCGAAGAAAAACTGTTTTTT
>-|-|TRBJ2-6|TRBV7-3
CASSLGFGSGANVLTF
TGTGCCAGCAGCTTAGGCTTTGGCTCTGGGGCCAACGTCCTGACTTTC
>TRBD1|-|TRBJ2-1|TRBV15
CATRDDRGIGNEQFF
TGTGCCACCAGAGATGACAGGGGGATAGGGAATGAGCAGTTCTTC
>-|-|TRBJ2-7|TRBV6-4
CASSAWAGSYEQYF
TGTGCCAGCAGTGCGTGGGCAGGGTCCTACGAGCAGTACTTC
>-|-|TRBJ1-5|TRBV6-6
CATYDQGTGQPQHF
TGTGCCACCTATGATCAGGGGACGGGGCAGCCCCAGCATTTT
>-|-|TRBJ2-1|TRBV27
CASSWPPGLGNEQFF
TGTGCCAGCAGTTGGCCCCCGGGACTTGGGAATGAGCAGTTCTTC
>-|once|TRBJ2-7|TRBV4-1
CASSFAGSYEQYF
TGCGCCAGCAGCTTCGCCGGTTCCTACGAGCAGTACTTC
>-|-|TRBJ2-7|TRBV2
CASVGSGLGPSYEQYF
TGTGCCAGCGTGGGTAGCGGTCTAGGACCCTCCTACGAGCAGTACTTC
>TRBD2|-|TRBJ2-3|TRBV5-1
CASSSTSGGTDTQYF
TGCGCCAGCAGTTCCACTAGCGGTGGCACAGATACGCAGTATTTT
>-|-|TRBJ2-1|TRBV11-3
CASSSTRLHSYNEQFF
TGTGCCAGCAGCTCCACCAGACTCCACTCCTACAATGAGCAGTTCTTC
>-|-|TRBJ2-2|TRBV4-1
CASSQVGGSVGELFF
TGCGCCAGCAGCCAAGTAGGGGGATCGGTCGGGGAGCTGTTTTTT
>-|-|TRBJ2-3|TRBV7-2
CASSSRSEYTDTQYF
TGTGCCAGCAGCTCTAGGTCCGAATACACAGATACGCAGTATTTT
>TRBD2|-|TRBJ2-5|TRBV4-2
CASSQEPSGGRETQYF
TGTGCCAGCAGCCAAGAGCCTAGCGGGGGACGGGAGACCCAGTACTTC
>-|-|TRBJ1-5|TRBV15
CATSRDLLANQPQHF
TGTGCCACCAGCAGAGATCTTCTAGCCAATCAGCCCCAGCATTTT
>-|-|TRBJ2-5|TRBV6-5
CASSLGRGGETQYF
TGTGCCAGCAGTTTGGGTCGAGGGGGAGAGACCCAGTACTTC
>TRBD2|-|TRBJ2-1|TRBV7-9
CASSLMSSGSNEQFF
TGTGCCAGCAGCTTAATGTCTAGCGGGAGCAATGAGCAGTTCTTC
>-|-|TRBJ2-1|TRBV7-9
CASREIHNEQFF
TGTGCCAGTCGGGAGATCCACAATGAGCAGTTCTTC
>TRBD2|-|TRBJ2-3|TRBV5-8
CASSPGLAALGTDTQYF
TGTGCCAGCAGCCCGGGACTAGCGGCTTTGGGCACAGATACGCAGTATTTT
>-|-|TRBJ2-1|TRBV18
CASSPDSLGGNEQFF
TGTGCCAGCTCGCCGGACAGCCTAGGTGGGAATGAGCAGTTCTTC
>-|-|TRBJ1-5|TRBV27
CASSEGKYSNQPQHF
TGTGCCAGCAGTGAGGGTAAATATAGCAATCAGCCCCAGCATTTT
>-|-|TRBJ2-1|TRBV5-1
CASSPGTRPNEQFF
TGCGCCAGCAGCCCCGGGACTCGACCGAATGAGCAGTTCTTC
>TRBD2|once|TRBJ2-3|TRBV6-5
CASRTSGSSNTQYF
TGTGCCAGCAGGACTAGCGGAAGCTCAAATACGCAGTATTTT
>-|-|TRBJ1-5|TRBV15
CATSRGSLNQPQHF
TGTGCCACCAGCAGAGGGTCACTTAATCAGCCCCAGCATTTT
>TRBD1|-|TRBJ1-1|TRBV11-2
CASTQGEGAGSEAFF
TGTGCCAGCACCCAGGGTGAGGGGGCGGGCTCTGAAGCTTTCTTT
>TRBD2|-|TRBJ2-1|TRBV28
CASEGLAGGSSYNEQFF
TGTGCCAGCGAGGGACTAGCGGGAGGGAGCTCCTACAATGAGCAGTTCTTC
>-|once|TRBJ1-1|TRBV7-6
CASSLLGSMNTEAFF
TGTGCCAGCAGCTTACTGGGGAGCATGAACACTGAAGCTTTCTTT
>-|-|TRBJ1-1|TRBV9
CASSPPGTPNTEAFF
TGTGCCAGCAGCCCCCCCGGGACACCGAACACTGAAGCTTTCTTT
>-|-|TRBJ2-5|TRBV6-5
CASSYLTRGQETQYF
TGTGCCAGCAGTTACTTGACTAGGGGCCAAGAGACCCAGTACTTC
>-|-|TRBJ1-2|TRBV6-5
CASSLTGFYGYTF
TGTGCCAGCAGTTTAACAGGTTTCTATGGCTACACCTTC
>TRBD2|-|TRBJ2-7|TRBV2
CASISSGITYYEQYF
TGTGCCAGCATTTCTAGCGGGATCACGTACTACGAGCAGTACTTC
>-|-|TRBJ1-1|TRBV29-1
CSVAPKSDTEAFF
TGCAGCGTTGCCCCTAAGTCGGACACTGAAGCTTTCTTT
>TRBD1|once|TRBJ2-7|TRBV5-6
CASTGTGKTYEQYF
TGTGCCAGCACCGGGACAGGGAAAACGTACGAGCAGTACTTC
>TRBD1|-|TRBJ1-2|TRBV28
CASSTDRAHGYTF
TGTGCCAGCAGTACCGACAGGGCCCATGGCTACACCTTC
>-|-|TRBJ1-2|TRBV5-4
CASSPTRGGWRGYTF
TGTGCCAGCAGCCCTACCCGGGGGGGTTGGAGGGGCTACACCTTC
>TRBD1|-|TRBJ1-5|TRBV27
CASSYAGGVGQPQHF
TGTGCCAGCAGTTACGCAGGGGGAGTAGGTCAGCCCCAGCATTTT
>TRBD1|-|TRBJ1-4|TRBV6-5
CASSGTGREKLFF
TGTGCCAGTAGTGGGACAGGTCGTGAAAAACTGTTTTTT
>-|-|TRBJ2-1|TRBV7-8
CASSLGGPRIIGGSEQFF
TGTGCCAGCAGCTTAGGTGGGCCCCGAATCATAGGGGGTAGCGAGCAGTTCTTC
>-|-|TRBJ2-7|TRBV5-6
CASSSEGGLLGSYEQYF
TGTGCCAGCAGCTCTGAAGGGGGACTACTAGGGTCCTACGAGCAGTACTTC
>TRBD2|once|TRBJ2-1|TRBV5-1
CASSLTMTSGRDSRFF
TGCGCCAGCAGCTTAACTATGACTAGCGGGAGGGATTCGAGGTTCTTC
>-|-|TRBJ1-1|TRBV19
CASQIGGGYREAFF
TGTGCCAGCCAGATAGGGGGAGGGTACCGTGAAGCTTTCTTT
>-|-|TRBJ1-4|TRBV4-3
CASSPSSATNEKLFF
TGCGCCAGCAGCCCGTCCAGCGCAACTAATGAAAAACTGTTTTTT
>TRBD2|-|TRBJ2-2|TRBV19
CASSMTGGPNTGELFF
TGTGCCAGTAGTATGACGGGAGGGCCCAACACCGGGGAGCTGTTTTTT
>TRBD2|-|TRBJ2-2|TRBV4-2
CASSPKRGTVLTGELFF
TGTGCCAGCAGCCCCAAGCGGGGTACCGTACTCACCGGGGAGCTGTTTTTT
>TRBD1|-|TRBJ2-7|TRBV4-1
CASSPTGTGNYEQYF
TGCGCCAGCAGCCCTACCGGGACAGGGAACTACGAGCAGTACTTC
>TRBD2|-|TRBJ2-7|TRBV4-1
CASSQGAAGAGGPKRQYF
TGCGCCAGCAGCCAAGGGGCCGCCGGAGCGGGAGGGCCAAAAAGGCAGTACTTC
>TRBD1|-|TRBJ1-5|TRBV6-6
CASSYPSGGVYQPQHF
TGTGCCAGCAGTTACCCTTCAGGGGGCGTGTATCAGCCCCAGCATTTT
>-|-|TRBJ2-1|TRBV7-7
CASSLGTSLNEQFF
TGTGCTAGCAGCCTAGGGACATCCCTCAATGAGCAGTTCTTC
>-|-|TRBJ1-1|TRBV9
CASSVRVDWTEAFF
TGTGCCAGCAGCGTCAGGGTGGATTGGACTGAAGCTTTCTTT
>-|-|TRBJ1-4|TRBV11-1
CASSQRRGQSGEKLFF
TGTGCCAGCAGCCAAAGAAGAGGACAGAGCGGCGAAAAACTGTTTTTT
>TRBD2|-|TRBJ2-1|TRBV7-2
CASSLAGALSYNEQFF
TGTGCCAGCAGTTTAGCGGGAGCCCTCTCCTACAATGAGCAGTTCTTC
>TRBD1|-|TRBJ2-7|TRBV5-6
CASSLIPGQVGWEQYF
TGTGCCAGCAGCTTGATCCCGGGACAGGTGGGTTGGGAGCAGTACTTC
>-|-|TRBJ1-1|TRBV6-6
CASSYSITTENTEAFF
TGTGCCAGCAGTTACTCTATTACGACAGAGAACACTGAAGCTTTCTTT
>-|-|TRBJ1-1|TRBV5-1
CASQQALDGEAFF
TGCGCCAGCCAACAGGCGCTGGATGGTGAAGCTTTCTTT